This TCR beta chain was retrieved from a study of T cells in Graves' hyperthyroidism and ophthalmopathy. General study results and limits: Most thyroid clonotypes with frequency above 0.001 were detected in blood.

V shed 5 bases and J shed 7 bases, with 11 bases lying between them. CDR3 length equals 12 residues. Per the germline V gene, CDR1 is SGHTA and CDR2 is FQGNSA. This clonotype was recorded once. The antigen remains undetermined. Template material for amplifying TCR beta CDR3 regions consisted of RNA transcripts. During a first-round RT-PCR of the TCR CDR3, the HTBI primer set was used. MiXCR, run by TCRdb on the multiplex PCR reads, gives a single entry per CDR3 protein. Of around 660,000 distinct CDR3 sequences listed, about 45% are singletons. Exclusion of patients followed from uncontrolled infection, other autoimmune disease, pregnancy or lactation.

V usage is TRBV7-2 and J usage is TRBJ1-1; no firm D call. Sequencing was performed on peripheral blood or thyroid tissue (not recorded which). This clonotype was obtained from an adult man with Graves' disease, either hyperthyroidism or ophthalmopathy (not recorded which). The chain's CDR3 is CASSPGRNEAFF. The CDR3 DNA is TGTGCCAGCAGCCCCGGACGGAATGAAGCTTTCTTT.